This is a list of T cell receptor beta chains from one sample in a study of T cell changes during pregnancy in multiple sclerosis. Assay used: immunoSEQ multiplex PCR; TCRdb lists only in-frame clones, some missing. The sample lists 75,000 to 100,000 clones; 85% to 95% were seen once. Sequences were derived from peripheral blood, sampled after pregnancy. These TCRs come from a female donor with multiple sclerosis, enrolled in a pregnancy study. Both conserved end residues are part of each CDR3. Each record gives: D gene, J gene, clone size, V gene, CDR3 protein, CDR3 DNA. D genes are given only for firm matches. The size entry is marked missing in some rows and otherwise reads once, few, many or a size class.

NA,TRBJ2-3,NA,TRBV4-2,CASSPRVAGTDTQYF,TGTGCCAGCAGCCCGAGGGTAGCGGGCACAGATACGCAGTATTTT
NA,TRBJ2-1,NA,TRBV4-2,CASSQEAVDYNEQFF,TGTGCCAGCAGCCAAGAGGCAGTTGACTACAATGAGCAGTTCTTC
NA,TRBJ1-2,NA,TRBV29-1,CSVDAGFGYGYTF,TGCAGCGTTGATGCAGGGTTCGGCTATGGCTACACCTTC
TRBD1,TRBJ2-7,NA,TRBV7-9,CASSLAPGQGSNEQYF,TGTGCCAGCAGCTTAGCCCCGGGACAGGGTAGCAACGAGCAGTACTTC
TRBD2,TRBJ2-2,NA,TRBV25-1,CASSDPPGLAGDAGELFF,TGTGCCAGCAGTGATCCTCCGGGACTAGCGGGAGATGCCGGGGAGCTGTTTTTT
NA,TRBJ2-4,NA,TRBV19,CASSIEKGVEYF,TGTGCCAGTAGTATAGAGAAGGGGGTCGAGTACTTC
NA,TRBJ2-3,many,TRBV7-8,CASSPSTTDTQYF,TGTGCCAGCAGCCCTAGTACCACAGATACGCAGTATTTT
TRBD1,TRBJ1-2,NA,TRBV11-2,CASSSLVGRGQGIGYTF,TGTGCCAGCAGCTCCTTAGTAGGCCGCGGACAGGGGATCGGCTACACCTTC
NA,TRBJ1-1,NA,TRBV6-1,CASSEPGQVWVRTEAFF,TGTGCCAGCAGTGAGCCCGGACAAGTCTGGGTTAGAACTGAAGCTTTCTTT
NA,TRBJ1-1,NA,TRBV9,CASSVTGYMNTEAFF,TGTGCCAGCAGCGTTACAGGATACATGAACACTGAAGCTTTCTTT
NA,TRBJ2-5,NA,TRBV30,CAWSAHTQETQYF,TGTGCCTGGAGTGCCCACACCCAAGAGACCCAGTACTTC
NA,TRBJ1-5,NA,TRBV11-2,CASSLEGGLANQPQHF,TGTGCCAGCAGCTTAGAGGGAGGGCTAGCAAATCAGCCCCAGCATTTT
TRBD1,TRBJ2-2,NA,TRBV7-2,CASSLVGTDNTGELFF,TGTGCCAGCAGCTTAGTGGGGACAGACAACACCGGGGAGCTGTTTTTT
NA,TRBJ2-1,NA,TRBV9,CASSSGDGQQFF,TGTGCCAGCAGCTCAGGGGACGGGCAGCAGTTCTTC
TRBD2,TRBJ2-7,NA,TRBV7-9,CASYRSGRGTHEQYF,TGTGCCAGCTATCGTTCCGGGCGGGGGACCCACGAGCAGTACTTC
NA,TRBJ1-5,NA,TRBV4-3,CASSQFQGSNQPQHF,TGCGCCAGCAGCCAATTTCAGGGAAGCAATCAGCCCCAGCATTTT
NA,TRBJ1-2,NA,TRBV7-2,CASSSSSYGYTF,TGTGCCAGCAGCTCCTCTAGTTATGGCTACACCTTC
TRBD1,TRBJ2-1,NA,TRBV18,CASSPRTGGSSSYNEQFF,TGTGCCAGCTCACCACGGACAGGGGGGTCGAGCTCCTACAATGAGCAGTTCTTC
NA,TRBJ2-7,once,TRBV27,CASSFVPWEAQYF,TGTGCCAGCAGTTTTGTCCCATGGGAGGCACAGTACTTC
NA,TRBJ2-3,NA,TRBV5-1,CASSFTTTDTQYF,TGCGCCAGCAGCTTTACAACCACAGATACGCAGTATTTT
TRBD2,TRBJ2-5,NA,TRBV5-1,CASSLVPAGHQETQYF,TGCGCCAGCAGCTTGGTGCCAGCGGGGCACCAAGAGACCCAGTACTTC
NA,TRBJ1-6,once,TRBV30,CAWSVTLSYNSPLHF,TGTGCCTGGAGTGTAACTCTCTCCTATAATTCACCCCTCCACTTT
NA,TRBJ1-2,NA,TRBV19,CASRDQGRVQVGGYTF,TGTGCCAGTAGAGATCAAGGGAGGGTTCAAGTAGGTGGCTACACCTTC
TRBD2,TRBJ2-1,NA,TRBV6-1,CASSRGLAGEVEQFF,TGTGCCAGCAGCAGGGGACTAGCGGGAGAGGTTGAGCAGTTCTTC
TRBD1,TRBJ2-1,once,TRBV29-1,CSVVEEGARNEQFF,TGCAGCGTTGTCGAAGAGGGGGCGCGTAATGAGCAGTTCTTC
TRBD1,TRBJ2-7,NA,TRBV27,CASSSGTGGYEQYF,TGTGCCAGCAGTTCCGGGACAGGGGGATACGAGCAGTACTTC
NA,TRBJ1-5,NA,TRBV7-8,CASSLVAGPQHF,TGTGCCAGCAGCTTAGTAGCGGGCCCCCAGCATTTT
NA,TRBJ2-1,NA,TRBV19,CASSVETVQNEQFF,TGTGCCAGTAGTGTAGAGACAGTCCAAAATGAGCAGTTCTTC
TRBD1,TRBJ1-2,once,TRBV7-2,CASSLRQGGHGYTF,TGTGCCAGCAGCCTACGACAGGGCGGGCATGGCTACACCTTC
TRBD2,TRBJ2-5,once,TRBV11-1,CASSLVVLTLRGGAETQYF,TGTGCCAGCAGCTTAGTAGTCCTCACCCTTCGCGGGGGGGCGGAGACCCAGTACTTC
NA,TRBJ2-2,NA,TRBV27,CASSSRPLGWFTGELFF,TGTGCCAGCAGTTCTAGGCCCCTTGGATGGTTCACCGGGGAGCTGTTTTTT
NA,TRBJ1-2,NA,TRBV27,CASSLGGASYGYTF,TGTGCCAGCAGTTTAGGGGGGGCGAGTTATGGCTACACCTTC
NA,TRBJ2-1,NA,TRBV6-5,CASSSRKGRNEQFF,TGTGCCAGCTCTAGCAGGAAGGGTAGGAATGAGCAGTTCTTC
NA,TRBJ2-7,NA,TRBV19,CASSIQGPPYEQYF,TGTGCCAGTAGTATTCAGGGGCCTCCCTACGAGCAGTACTTC
NA,TRBJ1-3,once,TRBV5-6,CASSGVAGNTIYF,TGTGCCAGCAGCGGTGTAGCGGGAAACACCATATATTTT
NA,TRBJ1-1,once,TRBV9,CASSVGRAGNTEAFF,TGTGCCAGCAGCGTAGGTCGAGCGGGGAACACTGAAGCTTTCTTT
TRBD1,TRBJ1-1,NA,TRBV28,CASRRQGMNTEAFF,TGTGCCAGCAGACGACAGGGGATGAACACTGAAGCTTTCTTT
NA,TRBJ1-2,NA,TRBV7-2,CASRFEVLSNYGYTF,TGTGCCAGCAGGTTCGAGGTACTTTCTAACTATGGCTACACCTTC
TRBD2,TRBJ2-5,few,TRBV6-5,CASSFAGEETQYF,TGTGCCAGCAGTTTTGCGGGAGAAGAGACCCAGTACTTC
NA,TRBJ2-5,NA,TRBV5-1,CASSFSFEETQYF,TGCGCCAGCAGCTTCTCCTTCGAAGAGACCCAGTACTTC
TRBD1,TRBJ2-5,NA,TRBV18,CASSPPDRGETQYF,TGTGCCAGCTCACCACCGGACAGGGGAGAGACCCAGTACTTC
NA,TRBJ2-1,NA,TRBV29-1,CSVNPGHHEQFF,TGCAGCGTTAACCCGGGACATCATGAGCAGTTCTTC
NA,TRBJ2-5,once,TRBV30,CAWSVPPGETQYF,TGTGCCTGGAGCGTACCCCCCGGAGAGACCCAGTACTTC
NA,TRBJ2-5,NA,TRBV29-1,CSVVSEETQYF,TGCAGCGTTGTTTCAGAAGAGACCCAGTACTTC
NA,TRBJ2-6,NA,TRBV27,CASSGFGPSGANVLTF,TGTGCCAGCAGCGGGTTTGGTCCCTCTGGGGCCAACGTCCTGACTTTC
TRBD1,TRBJ2-1,NA,TRBV19,CASSTNRGIYNEQFF,TGTGCCAGTAGTACGAACAGGGGGATCTACAATGAGCAGTTCTTC
NA,TRBJ2-5,NA,TRBV9,CASSATAGTQETQYF,TGTGCCAGCAGCGCAACAGCGGGGACACAAGAGACCCAGTACTTC
TRBD2,TRBJ2-7,NA,TRBV6-1,CASSEAGLAGGEEQYF,TGTGCCAGCAGTGAAGCGGGACTAGCGGGAGGGGAAGAGCAGTACTTC
NA,TRBJ1-1,NA,TRBV19,CASSIPFDGLGMNTEAFF,TGTGCCAGTAGTATACCCTTCGACGGGTTGGGTATGAACACTGAAGCTTTCTTT
NA,TRBJ2-2,NA,TRBV2,CASRGGTGELFF,TGTGCCAGCAGGGGGGGCACCGGGGAGCTGTTTTTT
TRBD1,TRBJ1-2,NA,TRBV7-2,CASSTQGANIYGYTF,TGTGCCAGCAGCACACAGGGGGCAAATATCTATGGCTACACCTTC
NA,TRBJ1-1,NA,TRBV30,CAWSLVGQGNTEAFF,TGTGCCTGGAGCTTAGTGGGGCAGGGGAACACTGAAGCTTTCTTT
NA,TRBJ2-1,NA,TRBV5-8,CASSFRPHYSYNEQFF,TGTGCCAGCAGCTTTCGTCCCCACTACTCCTACAATGAGCAGTTCTTC
TRBD1,TRBJ1-2,NA,TRBV30,CAWSAGTGGKYLSYTF,TGTGCCTGGAGCGCCGGGACAGGGGGCAAGTATCTCTCCTACACCTTC
NA,TRBJ1-2,NA,TRBV7-9,CASSLTGGPGYTF,TGTGCCAGCAGCTTGACGGGGGGACCTGGCTACACCTTC
NA,TRBJ1-1,NA,TRBV19,CASSMDLQGTEAFF,TGTGCCAGTAGTATGGATCTGCAGGGGACTGAAGCTTTCTTT
NA,TRBJ2-7,NA,TRBV9,CASSVAGETYEQYF,TGTGCCAGCAGCGTAGCGGGAGAGACCTACGAGCAGTACTTC